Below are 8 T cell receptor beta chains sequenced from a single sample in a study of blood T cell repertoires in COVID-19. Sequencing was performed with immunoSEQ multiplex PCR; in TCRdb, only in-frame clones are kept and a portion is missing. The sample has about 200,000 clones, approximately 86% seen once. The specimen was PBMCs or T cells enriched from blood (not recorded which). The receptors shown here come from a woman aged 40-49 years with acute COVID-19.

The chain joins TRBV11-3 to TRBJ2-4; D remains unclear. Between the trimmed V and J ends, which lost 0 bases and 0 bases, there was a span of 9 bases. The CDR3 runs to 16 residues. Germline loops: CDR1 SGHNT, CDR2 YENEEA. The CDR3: CASSLDTTAAKNIQYF. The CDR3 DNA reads TGTGCCAGCAGCTTAGATACAACAGCAGCCAAAAACATTCAGTACTTC.

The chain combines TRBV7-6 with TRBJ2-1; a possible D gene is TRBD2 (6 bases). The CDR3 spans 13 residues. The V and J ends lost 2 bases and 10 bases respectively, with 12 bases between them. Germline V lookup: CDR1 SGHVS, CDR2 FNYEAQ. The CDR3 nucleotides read TGTGCCAGCAGCTTAAGTGGCGCGGGAGAGCAGTTCTTC. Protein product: CASSLSGAGEQFF.

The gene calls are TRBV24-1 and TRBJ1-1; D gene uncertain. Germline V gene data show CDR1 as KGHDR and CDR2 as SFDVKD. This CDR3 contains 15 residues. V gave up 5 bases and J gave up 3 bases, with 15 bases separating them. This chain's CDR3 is CATSAAVEEYTEAFF. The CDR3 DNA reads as TGTGCCACCAGTGCCGCCGTGGAGGAATACACTGAAGCTTTCTTT.

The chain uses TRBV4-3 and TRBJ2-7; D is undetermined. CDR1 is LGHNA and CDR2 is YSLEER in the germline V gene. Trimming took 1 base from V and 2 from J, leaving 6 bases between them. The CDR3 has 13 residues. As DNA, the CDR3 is TGCGCCAGCAGCCAAGGGAGAGCCTACGAGCAGTACTTC. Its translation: CASSQGRAYEQYF.

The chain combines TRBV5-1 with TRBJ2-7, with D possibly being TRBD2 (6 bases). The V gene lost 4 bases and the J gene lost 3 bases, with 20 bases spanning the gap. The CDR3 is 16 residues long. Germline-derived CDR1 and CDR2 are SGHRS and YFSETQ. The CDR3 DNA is TGCGCCAGCAGCCCCGGGTGGGGGGACCTTCGCTACGAGCAGTACTTC. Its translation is CASSPGWGDLRYEQYF.

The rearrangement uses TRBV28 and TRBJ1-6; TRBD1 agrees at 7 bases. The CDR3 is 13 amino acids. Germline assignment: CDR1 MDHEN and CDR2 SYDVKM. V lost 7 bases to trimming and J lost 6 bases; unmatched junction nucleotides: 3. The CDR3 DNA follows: TGTGCCAGCAATGACAGGGTTAATTCACCCCTCCACTTT. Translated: CASNDRVNSPLHF.

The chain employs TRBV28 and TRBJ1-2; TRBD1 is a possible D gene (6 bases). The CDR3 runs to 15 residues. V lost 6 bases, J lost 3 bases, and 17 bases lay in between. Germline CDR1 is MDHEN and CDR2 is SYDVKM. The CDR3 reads CASSPTTGQDYGYTF. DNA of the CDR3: TGTGCCAGCAGCCCTACCACAGGGCAGGACTATGGCTACACCTTC.

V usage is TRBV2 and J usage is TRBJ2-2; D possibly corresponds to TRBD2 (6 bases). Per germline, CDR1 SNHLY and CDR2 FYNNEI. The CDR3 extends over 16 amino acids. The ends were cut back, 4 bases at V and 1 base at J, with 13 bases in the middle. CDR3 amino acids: CASSGVSGGNTGELFF. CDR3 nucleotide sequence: TGTGCCAGCAGTGGGGTATCCGGGGGGAACACCGGGGAGCTGTTTTTT.